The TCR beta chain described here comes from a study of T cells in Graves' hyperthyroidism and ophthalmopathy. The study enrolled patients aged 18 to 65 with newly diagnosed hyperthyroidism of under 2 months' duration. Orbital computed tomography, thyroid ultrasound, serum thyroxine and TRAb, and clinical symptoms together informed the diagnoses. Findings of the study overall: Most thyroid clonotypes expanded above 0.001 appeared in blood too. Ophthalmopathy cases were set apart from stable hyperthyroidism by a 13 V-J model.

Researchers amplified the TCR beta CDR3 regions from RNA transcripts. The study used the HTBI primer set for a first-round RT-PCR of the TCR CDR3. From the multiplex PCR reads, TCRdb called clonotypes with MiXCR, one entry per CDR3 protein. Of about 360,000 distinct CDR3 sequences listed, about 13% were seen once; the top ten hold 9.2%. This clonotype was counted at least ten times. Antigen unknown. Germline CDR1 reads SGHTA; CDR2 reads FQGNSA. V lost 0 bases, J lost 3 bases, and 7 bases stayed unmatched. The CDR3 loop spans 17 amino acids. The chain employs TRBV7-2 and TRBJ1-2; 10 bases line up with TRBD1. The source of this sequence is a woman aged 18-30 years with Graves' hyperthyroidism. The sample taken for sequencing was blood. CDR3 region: CASSLAVTGGYDYGYTF. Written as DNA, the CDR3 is TGTGCCAGCAGCTTAGCGGTGACAGGGGGCTATGACTATGGCTACACCTTC.